One sample yielded the 10 T cell receptor beta chains listed below, sequenced in a study of CD8 T cells in ankylosing spondylitis. Study findings and constraints: Blood from ankylosing spondylitis patients appeared to carry a characteristic roughly 8-variant TCR beta motif.

Each CDR3 protein gets one entry after TCRdb re-called the 5' RACE reads with MiXCR. The repertoire has about 500,000 distinct CDR3 sequences, about 13% of them found once; the top ten carry over 6.5%. Their target antigens are unknown. What was sequenced was blood, either unsorted or a sorted T cell fraction (not recorded which). All receptors come from a male donor with ankylosing spondylitis.

This clonotype turned up a few times. V gene TRBV11-2 combines with J gene TRBJ2-2; 7 positions match TRBD2. The germline CDR1 and CDR2 sequences are SGHAT and FQNNGV. CDR3 length: 15 residues. The V segment lost 10 bases and the J segment 3 bases; nucleotides outside the gene matches: 11. The CDR3 DNA sequence: TGTGCCATCCACAGCGAGGGAGGGGACACCGGGGAGCTGTTTTTT. Translation gives CAIHSEGGDTGELFF.

The gene calls are TRBV12-3 or TRBV12-4 and TRBJ1-4, with D unclear. This CDR3 is 16 amino acids long. V was shortened by 8 bases and J by 4 bases, with 20 bases between the two germline ends. CDR3 bases: TGTGCCAGCGCCCCGCAGCTGGGAGCGTTTAATGAAAAACTGTTTTTT. Protein: CASAPQLGAFNEKLFF.

The chain joins TRBV5-1 to TRBJ2-3, with a possible D match to TRBD1 (6 bases). CDR3 length: 17 amino acids. Trimming pared 4 bases from V and 6 bases from J, leaving 24 bases between. Per germline, CDR1 SGHRS and CDR2 YFSETQ. The CDR3 spells CASSVVARGWSADTQYF. The CDR3 nucleotides read TGCGCCAGCAGCGTTGTAGCGAGGGGGTGGTCGGCGGATACGCAGTATTTT.

Many counts were recorded for this clonotype. The rearrangement uses TRBV2 and TRBJ2-7; the match to TRBD2 covers 12 bases. CDR3 length equals 14 residues. In germline, CDR1 is SNHLY, CDR2 FYNNEI. The ends lost 5 bases at V and 4 bases at J; junction bases unmatched: 3. CDR3 nucleotide sequence: TGTGCCAGCAGTTGGACTAGCGGGAAGTACGAGCAGTACTTC. Its protein is CASSWTSGKYEQYF. Looking up the rest from reference TRBV2 and TRBJ2-7 gives the full variable domain: EPEVTQTPSHQVTQMGQEVILRCVPISNHLYFYWYRQILGQKVEFLVSFYNNEISEKSEIFDDQFSVERPDGSNFTLKIRSTKLEDSAMYFCASSWTSGKYEQYFGPGTRLTVT.

This clonotype was recorded many times. This sequence joins TRBV9 and TRBJ2-1; no clear D gene. Germline V gives CDR1 SGDLS, CDR2 YYNGEE. Trimming left V 0 bases short and J 14 bases short, with 24 bases between. The length of the CDR3 is 16 residues. CDR3 DNA sequence: TGTGCCAGCAGCGTAGGGCCGGCATTAGTGATAGCAAAGAAGTTCTTC. Its translation is CASSVGPALVIAKKFF.

This clonotype was observed at least ten times. The chain is built from TRBV29-1 and TRBJ2-5, with a possible D match to TRBD2 (6 bases). The V gene lost 7 bases and the J gene lost 5 bases, with 20 bases spanning the gap. The CDR3 loop spans 14 amino acids. Germline V gives CDR1 SQVTM, CDR2 ANQGSEA. The CDR3 protein is CSAEGRGLWETQYF. The CDR3 nucleotides are TGCAGCGCGGAGGGCCGGGGTTTGTGGGAGACCCAGTACTTC. The entire variable domain, with the rest obtained from reference TRBV29-1 and TRBJ2-5, is as follows: SAVISQKPSRDICQRGTSLTIQCQVDSQVTMMFWYRQQPGQSLTLIATANQGSEATYESGFVIDKFPISRPNLTFSTLTVSNMSPEDSSIYLCSAEGRGLWETQYFGPGTRLLVL.

A few counts support this clonotype. The J gene is TRBJ1-4, the V gene TRBV14; 8 bases match TRBD1. This CDR3 is 15 amino acids long. Germline V gene sequence: CDR1 SGHDN, CDR2 FVKESK. Trimming took 4 bases from V and 6 from J; bases not matched to a gene: 7. This CDR3 reads CASSLWTGRYEKLFF. As DNA, the CDR3 is TGTGCCAGCAGCCTTTGGACAGGGCGTTATGAAAAACTGTTTTTT. Drawing the rest from reference TRBV14 and TRBJ1-4, the complete variable domain is EAGVTQFPSHSVIEKGQTVTLRCDPISGHDNLYWYRRVMGKEIKFLLHFVKESKQDESGMPNNRFLAERTGGTYSTLKVQPAELEDSGVYFCASSLWTGRYEKLFFGSGTQLSVL.

This clonotype was detected only a few times. J is TRBJ2-3 and V is TRBV5-1; D call uncertain. The CDR3 is made up of 13 amino acids. With 0 bases removed from V and 6 bases from J, the gap between germline ends came to 8 bases. In germline, CDR1 is SGHRS, CDR2 YFSETQ. The CDR3 coding sequence is TGCGCCAGCAGCTTGGTGGCTGGGGATACGCAGTATTTT. The encoded protein is CASSLVAGDTQYF.

The rearrangement links TRBV20-1 to TRBJ1-3; D not resolved. The CDR3 has 15 residues. In germline, CDR1 is DFQATT, CDR2 SNEGSKA (reference sequence). Between the trimmed V and J ends, which lost 0 bases and 2 bases, there was a span of 11 bases. CDR3 protein: CSARDRVGAGNTIYF. DNA for the CDR3: TGCAGTGCTAGAGATCGGGTGGGTGCTGGAAACACCATATATTTT.

This rearrangement joins TRBV27 to TRBJ2-5, with 13 positions matching TRBD2. V was clipped by 1 base and J by 4 bases; unmatched bases: 3. The CDR3 is 16 amino acids. Per the germline V gene, CDR1 is MNHEY and CDR2 is SMNVEV (reference sequence). CDR3 amino acids: CASSLFGLAGVETQYF. The DNA for the CDR3 is TGTGCCAGCAGTTTATTCGGACTAGCGGGAGTAGAGACCCAGTACTTC.